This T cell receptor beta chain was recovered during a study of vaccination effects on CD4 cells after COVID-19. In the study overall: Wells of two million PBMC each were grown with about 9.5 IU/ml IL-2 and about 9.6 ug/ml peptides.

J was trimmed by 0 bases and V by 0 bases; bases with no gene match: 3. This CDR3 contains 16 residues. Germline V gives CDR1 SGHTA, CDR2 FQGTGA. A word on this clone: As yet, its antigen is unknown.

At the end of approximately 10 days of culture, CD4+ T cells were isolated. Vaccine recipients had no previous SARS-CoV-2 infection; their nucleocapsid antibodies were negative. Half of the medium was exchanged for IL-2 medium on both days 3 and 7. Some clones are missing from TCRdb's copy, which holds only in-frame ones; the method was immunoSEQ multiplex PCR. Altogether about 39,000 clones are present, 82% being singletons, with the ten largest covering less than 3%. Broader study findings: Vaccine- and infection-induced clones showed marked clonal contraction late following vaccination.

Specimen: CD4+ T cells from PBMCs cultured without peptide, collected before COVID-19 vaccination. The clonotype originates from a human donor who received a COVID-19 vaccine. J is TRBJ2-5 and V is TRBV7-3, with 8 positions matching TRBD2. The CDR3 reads CASSLTGAGDQETQYF. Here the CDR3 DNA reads TGTGCCAGCAGCTTAACAGGAGCGGGGGACCAAGAGACCCAGTACTTC.